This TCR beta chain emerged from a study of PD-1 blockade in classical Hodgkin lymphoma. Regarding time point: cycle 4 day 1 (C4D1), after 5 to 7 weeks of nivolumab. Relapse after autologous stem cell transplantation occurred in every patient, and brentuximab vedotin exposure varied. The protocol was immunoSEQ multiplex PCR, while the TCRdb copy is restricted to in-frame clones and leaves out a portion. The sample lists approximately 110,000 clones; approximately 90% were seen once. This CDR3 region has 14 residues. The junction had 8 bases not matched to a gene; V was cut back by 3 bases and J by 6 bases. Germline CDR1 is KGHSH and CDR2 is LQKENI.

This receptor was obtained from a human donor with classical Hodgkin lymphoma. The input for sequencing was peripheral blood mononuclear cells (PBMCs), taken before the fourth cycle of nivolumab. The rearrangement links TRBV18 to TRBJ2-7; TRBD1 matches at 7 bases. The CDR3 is CASSPRDSPGEQYF. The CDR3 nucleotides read TGTGCCAGCTCACCTCGGGACAGTCCGGGCGAGCAGTACTTC.